This TCR beta chain was captured by sequencing in a study of blood T cell repertoires in COVID-19. Study context: The United States, Italy and Spain provided the acute and convalescent COVID-19 samples. T cells, B-cell-depleted T cells, or PBMCs provided the cDNA or gDNA that served as material.

Source study methods: Reference gene primers were amplified, and this amplification served to estimate nucleated cell counts. TCRdb keeps only in-frame clones here, not all; method: immunoSEQ multiplex PCR. The V and J calls and the clone size are those of that table, but D and trimming were determined from the DNA. The sample has roughly 260,000 clones, about nine tenths seen once. Individuals drawn from around 25 US areas were roughly 18 to 100 years old. V was pared by 8 bases and J by 8 bases, with 6 bases of the junction left unmatched. The CDR3 has 12 residues. CDR1 is LNHNV, CDR2 YYDKDF, per germline (reference sequence).

The specimen was PBMCs or T cells enriched from blood (not recorded which). The receptor was derived from a human donor in a cohort exposed to, infected with or recovered from COVID-19 (not recorded which). The donor label of this sample is uncertain. The chain recombines TRBV15 with TRBJ1-5; TRBD1 matches 7 bases. The CDR3 bases are TGTGCCACCCGAACAGGGACAGAGCCCCAGCATTTT. Amino acids: CATRTGTEPQHF.